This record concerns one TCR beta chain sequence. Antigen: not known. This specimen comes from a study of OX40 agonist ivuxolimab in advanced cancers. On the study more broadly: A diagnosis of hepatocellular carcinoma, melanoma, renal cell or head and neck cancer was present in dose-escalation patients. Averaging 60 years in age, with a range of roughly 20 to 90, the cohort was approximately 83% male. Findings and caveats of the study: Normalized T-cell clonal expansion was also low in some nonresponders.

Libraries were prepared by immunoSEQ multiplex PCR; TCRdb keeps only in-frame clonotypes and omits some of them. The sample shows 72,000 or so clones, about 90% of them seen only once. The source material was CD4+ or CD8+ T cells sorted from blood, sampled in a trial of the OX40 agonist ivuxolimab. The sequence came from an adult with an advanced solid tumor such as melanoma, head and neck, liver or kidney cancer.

CDR3 DNA sequence: TGTGCCAGCAGCCGGGACGGAGTGTCTGGCTACACCTTC. Its translation is CASSRDGVSGYTF. This rearrangement joins TRBV7-9 to TRBJ1-2; D is possibly TRBD1 (5 bases). The germline CDR1 and CDR2 sequences are SEHNR and FQNEAQ (reference sequence). V was trimmed by 5 bases and J by 7 bases, leaving 14 bases between them. This CDR3 spans 13 amino acids.